This paragraph covers one T cell receptor beta chain sequence. This clone's antigen is unknown. No base quality information exists; no much larger clone differs at one position. The sample is drawn from a study of identical twins listed by TCRdb under 2016. For context, the study as a whole: TCR alpha and beta repertoires from monozygotic twins, unrelated adults of various ages and cord blood were deep-sequenced to test whether fetal clonotypes persist. Replicate twin experiments were performed at different times using different library preparation protocols to rule out contamination. What the study reported, not specific to this receptor: In monozygotic twins, out-of-frame TCR alpha sharing was systematically underestimated by recombination models, although the models agreed with sharing between unrelated individuals. In beta out-of-frame sequences, excess twin sharing was weaker, because having fewer shared sequences lowered the signal-to-noise ratio. Fewer insertions were carried by abundant cord blood beta clonotypes, a similar but weaker trend appeared in young adult naive repertoires, and no such trend appeared in memory repertoires. Because the same donors could not be followed over many years, the conclusions relied on cross-sectional statistical analysis. Compared with coincidental sharing between unrelated individuals, out-of-frame TCR alpha sequences shared between twins had an excess of sequences with low generation probability. Invariant T cells such as MAIT and iNKT could partly confound zero-insertion analyses, though diverse VJ usage argued against this for most clonotypes.

Every donor in the study was a healthy Caucasian. The twin cohort comprised three pairs of female monozygotic twins, all aged about 18 to 29 years. Positive isolation kits from Invitrogen were used to isolate the CD4+ and CD8+ T cell populations. The germline V gene yields SGHAT for CDR1 and FQNNGV for CDR2. From the cysteine up to the phenylalanine, the CDR3 has a length of 18 residues. The read is trimmed to its CDR3 DNA, 54 bases read in frame from base 1. V is pruned by 4 bases and J by 4 bases, leaving 15 bases of the junction without a gene match. Receptor libraries were prepared by 5' RACE. The reads were generated on an Illumina HiSeq 2000. A universal primer binding site was introduced by template switching, and a unique molecular identifier was present in the final cDNA, enabling accurate counting of TCR cDNA molecules. First-strand cDNA for TCR alpha and beta chains was synthesized from specific primers in the conserved constant-segment region. To control for contamination, every cDNA library carried two barcodes: a SMART-Mk sample barcode plus Illumina barcodes. TruSeq adapter sequences and Illumina sample barcodes were added in two successive PCR steps. TCR alpha and beta cDNA libraries were sequenced on the Illumina HiSeq platform with custom primers. In the original analysis: Unique molecular identifiers were extracted from raw reads with MiGEC, and CDR3 positions were determined with MiXCR. Recombination models were inferred per individual with the repgenHMM and IGoR tools using an EM algorithm. The tcR package in R was used for shared clonotype analysis, with sharing normalized by the product of cloneset sizes. Out-of-frame nonproductive sequences were analyzed to study raw recombination free of thymic and clonal selection effects. TCRdb took the public reads, trimmed them with fastp at Q25, ran MiXCR for clone calling and kept in-frame beta chains. Each record represents a unique CDR3 protein, reported with the most common genes and DNA among its rows. The V and J calls were determined by TCRdb, not by the authors. For this sample the table gives over 500,000 distinct CDR3 sequences, of which 20% to 25% were detected only once. The ten biggest clones cover about 0.91% of the sample.

The same sample was also used in a study of T cells expressing NK-cell markers. According to the second study: Seven to nine donors provided sorted CD3+CD56+NKG2C+, CD3+CD56+NKG2C- and CD3+CD56-NKG2C+ T-cell subsets, whose TCR beta-chain repertoires were profiled. Seven of the eight sequenced donors were HCMV-seropositive and one was HCMV-seronegative. In several experiments an anti-gammadeltaTCR antibody was added to restrict sorting to alphabetaTCR-expressing T cells. In 6 or 7 donors, the dominant CD3+CD56+NKG2C+ clonotypes ranked among the top 10 CD8+ clonotypes, making up about 1.0-7.0% of CD8+ T cells. Those dominant clonotypes were again the most abundant among CD3+CD56-NKG2C+ cells in a handful of donors, at about 28.3-65%. Whether the expanded NKG2C-expressing T cell clones were specific for HCMV antigens was left unclear. The study sequenced eight donors, all healthy volunteers chosen at random: three men and five women. To determine HCMV serostatus, a commercial ELISA kit was used to detect HCMV-specific IgG in serum. MIGEC was used to demultiplex reads and group the reads by UMI, and MiTCR was used to assemble and quantify clonotypes. To exclude erroneous sequences, any TCR cDNA sequence not supported by at least two reads was discarded. The tcR package was used for downstream repertoire analysis, and clonotypes were matched across fractions by CDR3 nucleotide sequence plus V segment. VDJmatch was used to annotate antigen specificity against VDJdb, with one amino acid substitution allowed in CDR3.

The source material was CD4+ T cells sorted from blood. This receptor was taken from a woman under 30 in good health. The chain employs TRBV11-2 and TRBJ2-3; the junction holds 9 bases that match TRBD2. The DNA reads as follows: TGTGCCAGCAGCTCGCCCCCGGGACTAGCCCCATCGTCAGATACGCAGTATTTT. Its coded protein is CASSSPPGLAPSSDTQYF. With all but the CDR3 taken from the reference TRBV11-2 and TRBJ2-3 genes, the full variable domain is: EAGVAQSPRYKIIEKRQSVAFWCNPISGHATLYWYQQILGQGPKLLIQFQNNGVVDDSQLPKDRFSAERLKGVDSTLKIQPAKLEDSAVYLCASSSPPGLAPSSDTQYFGPGTRLTVL.